These 15 T cell receptor beta chains originate from one sample sequenced in a study of vaccination and CD4 T cells after COVID-19. Treatment defined: approximately nine-day PBMC culture with coronavirus spike peptide pools or control peptides (ViraFEST assay). These TCRs' antigens remain unknown. Oncomine TCR Beta short-read sequencing was applied to DNA from cultured CD4+ T cells. TCRdb re-called the PCR reads with MiXCR, one entry per CDR3 protein. Among 15,000 to 20,000 distinct CDR3 sequences listed, around 45% were seen once. This specimen consisted of CD4+ T cells from blood, cultured in vitro, obtained before SARS-CoV-2 vaccination. The source of these receptors is a human donor who received a COVID-19 vaccine.

This clonotype was picked up a small number of times. V usage is TRBV10-1 and J usage is TRBJ2-3; perhaps TRBD2 as D (5 bases). CDR1 and CDR2 (germline): WNHNN, SYGVQD (reference sequence). Trimming removed 3 bases at V and 0 bases at J, with 10 bases between. The CDR3 consists of 15 residues. CDR3 amino acids: CASSEPGVSTDTQYF. Here the CDR3 DNA reads TGCGCCAGCAGTGAACCCGGGGTTAGCACAGATACGCAGTATTTT.

This clonotype appeared a few times. The V call is TRBV6-1, the J call TRBJ2-2, with D possibly TRBD1 on 6 matching bases. The germline V and J ends were trimmed by 7 bases and 2 bases, with 14 bases remaining between them. The CDR3 consists of 15 residues. The V gene's germline CDR1 is MNHNS and CDR2 SASEGT. CDR3 amino acids: CASNLPGHNTGELFF. Written as DNA, the CDR3 is TGTGCCAGCAACCTTCCGGGACACAACACCGGGGAGCTGTTTTTT.

The chain's CDR3 is CASREERTRSDTQYF. The CDR3 DNA reads as TGTGCCAGTAGAGAGGAAAGGACGAGATCAGATACGCAGTATTTT. The gene calls are TRBV19 and TRBJ2-3; D is unresolved. The V end lost 6 bases, the J end lost 4 bases, and 17 bases lay between the germline ends. CDR1 is LNHDA and CDR2 is SQIVND in the germline V gene (reference sequence). The CDR3 is made up of 15 amino acids.

The table lists this clonotype with a few counts. The gene calls are TRBV11-3 and TRBJ2-1; D perhaps matches TRBD1 (5 bases). The CDR3 sequence is 15 residues long. V lost 1 base and J 0 bases, leaving 7 bases between the germline ends. Germline CDR1 SGHNT, CDR2 YENEEA. CDR3 nucleotides: TGTGCCAGCAGCTTAGGCAGGGCCTCCTACAATGAGCAGTTCTTC. It encodes CASSLGRASYNEQFF.

This clonotype occurred a few times. The gene calls are TRBV2 and TRBJ2-3, with a weak D call TRBD2 (6 bases). Trimming stripped 7 bases from V and 6 bases from J, with 14 bases between. The V gene's germline CDR1 is SNHLY and CDR2 FYNNEI. CDR3 length: 13 amino acids. CDR3: CASKTSFTDTQYF. CDR3 nucleotides: TGTGCCAGCAAGACTAGTTTTACCGATACGCAGTATTTT.

This chain uses TRBV20-1 with TRBJ2-5, with TRBD1 matching 7 bases. Trimming at V came to 1 base and at J to 4 bases, leaving 3 bases not matched to a gene. This CDR3 comprises 13 residues. Germline lookup yields CDR1 DFQATT and CDR2 SNEGSKA (reference sequence). The CDR3 reads CSARGQGRETQYF. The CDR3, as DNA: TGCAGTGCTAGAGGACAGGGCCGAGAGACCCAGTACTTC.

The V gene is TRBV14, the J gene TRBJ2-3; 8 bases line up with TRBD1. J gave up 0 bases and V 4 bases, and 3 bases lay outside the gene matches. Germline CDR1 and CDR2: SGHDN and FVKESK. The CDR3 loop spans 15 amino acids. The CDR3 reads CASSPRTGSTDTQYF. CDR3 coding DNA: TGTGCCAGCAGCCCCCGGACAGGGAGCACAGATACGCAGTATTTT.

This chain uses TRBV19 with TRBJ2-7; D is unclear. Trimming pared 8 bases from V and 0 bases from J, leaving 11 bases between. The CDR3 extends over 13 amino acids. CDR1 is LNHDA, CDR2 SQIVND, per germline (reference sequence). The CDR3 bases are TGTGCCAGTGGAACCGGGCCCTCCTACGAGCAGTACTTC. It codes for CASGTGPSYEQYF.

This chain connects TRBV24-1 to TRBJ1-2, with TRBD1 matching over 7 bases. V lost 2 bases, J lost 5 bases, and 10 bases stayed unmatched. Germline V gene sequence: CDR1 KGHDR, CDR2 SFDVKD. This CDR3 region has 16 residues. CDR3 coding DNA: TGTGCCACCAGTGATTCGGGCCGGGACAGTCTATATGGCTACACCTTC. Its protein product is CATSDSGRDSLYGYTF.

The chain recombines TRBV6-1 with TRBJ1-5; 10 bases line up with TRBD1. V trimming: 6 bases; J trimming: 4 bases; junction bases outside the gene matches: 6. CDR3 length: 15 amino acids. The V gene's germline CDR1 is MNHNS and CDR2 SASEGT. The CDR3 region is CASRSGTGANQPQHF. The CDR3 coding sequence is TGTGCCAGCAGATCCGGGACAGGGGCAAATCAGCCCCAGCATTTT.

The chain uses TRBV6-5 and TRBJ1-2, with D maybe TRBD1 (6 bases). The CDR3 extends over 13 amino acids. Trimming removed 0 bases from V and 7 bases from J, with 9 bases in between. Germline V CDR1 and CDR2: MNHEY, SVGAGI. The CDR3 nucleotides are TGTGCCAGCAGTTACTCGGGGGCTGGTGGCTACACCTTC. This encodes CASSYSGAGGYTF.

This clonotype was picked up a small number of times. The chain employs TRBV24-1 and TRBJ2-5, with 14 bases identical to TRBD2. V lost 3 bases and J lost 5; bases outside the gene matches: 4. The CDR3 is made up of 16 amino acids. Germline V gives CDR1 KGHDR, CDR2 SFDVKD. The CDR3 loop reads CATSDPTSGGAETQYF. The CDR3 coding sequence is TGTGCCACCAGTGATCCGACTAGCGGGGGGGCGGAGACCCAGTACTTC.

The V and J genes are TRBV5-6 and TRBJ1-2; D is possibly TRBD1 (6 bases). With 4 bases removed from V and 7 bases from J, the gap between germline ends came to 14 bases. This CDR3 has 13 residues. Per the germline V gene, CDR1 is SGHDT and CDR2 is YYEEEE. The CDR3 bases are TGTGCCAGCAGCCCCAATCCAGGGGCTGGCTACACCTTC. It specifies CASSPNPGAGYTF.

The chain is built from TRBV6-1 and TRBJ1-5, with D unclear. Germline values: CDR1 MNHNS, CDR2 SASEGT. This CDR3 has 14 residues. Trimming removed 1 base from V and 6 bases from J, with 10 bases in between. The CDR3 region has the DNA TGTGCCAGCAGTGAAGGGGGAACGAGTCAGCCCCAGCATTTT. Amino acid sequence: CASSEGGTSQPQHF.

This clonotype was seen only a few times. This chain connects TRBV6-5 to TRBJ2-3; 8 bases are a match to TRBD2. Germline V gene data show CDR1 as MNHEY and CDR2 as SVGAGI. J lost 2 bases, V lost 0 bases, and 4 bases had no gene match. The length of the CDR3 is 16 residues. The CDR3 is CASSYSTGLDTDTQYF. The CDR3 DNA reads as TGTGCCAGCAGTTACTCGACGGGACTAGACACAGATACGCAGTATTTT.